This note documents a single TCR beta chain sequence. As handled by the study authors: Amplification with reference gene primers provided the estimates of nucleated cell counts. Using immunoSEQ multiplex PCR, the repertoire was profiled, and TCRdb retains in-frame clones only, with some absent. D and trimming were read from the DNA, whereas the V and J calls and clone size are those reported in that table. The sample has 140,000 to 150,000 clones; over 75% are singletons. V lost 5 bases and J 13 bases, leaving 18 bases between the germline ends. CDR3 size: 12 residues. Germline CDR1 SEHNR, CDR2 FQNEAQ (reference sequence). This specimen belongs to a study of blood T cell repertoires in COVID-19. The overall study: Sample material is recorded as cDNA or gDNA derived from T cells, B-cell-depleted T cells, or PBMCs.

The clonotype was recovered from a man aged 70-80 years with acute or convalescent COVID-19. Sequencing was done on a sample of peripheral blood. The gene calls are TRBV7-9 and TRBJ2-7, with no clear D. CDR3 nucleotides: TGTGCCAGCAGCCCGACCGTCGGGTCTCCCTACTTC. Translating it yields CASSPTVGSPYF.